This is a list of T cell receptor beta chains from one sample in a study of regulatory T cells in long-lasting Graves disease. TCRdb ran MiXCR on the multiplex PCR reads and lists one entry per CDR3 protein. This table holds 550,000 to 600,000 distinct CDR3 sequences, about 16% found once. The data were also submitted as part of a second study, on T cells in Graves' hyperthyroidism and ophthalmopathy.

Here the sequenced sample was peripheral blood mononuclear cells (PBMCs), taken at new diagnosis, from a patient treated with antithyroid drugs. The receptors originated from a man aged 18 to 30 with Graves disease. Each CDR3 is given with its conserved first and last residue. The D gene is left open where the match is weak. The size field is filled for only some rows; it gives once, few, many or a size class.

abundance: few; d_gene: -; v_gene: TRBV11-2; j_gene: TRBJ2-7; CDR3aa: CASSEQGFEQYF; CDR3nt: TGTGCCAGCAGTGAACAAGGGTTCGAGCAGTACTTC
abundance: -; d_gene: TRBD2; v_gene: TRBV24-1; j_gene: TRBJ2-2; CDR3aa: CATSAGTSGNTGELFF; CDR3nt: TGTGCCACCAGTGCCGGGACTAGCGGAAACACCGGGGAGCTGTTTTTT
abundance: many; d_gene: -; v_gene: TRBV20-1; j_gene: TRBJ2-1; CDR3aa: CSALGPQGNEQFF; CDR3nt: TGCAGTGCTTTGGGCCCTCAGGGCAATGAGCAGTTCTTC
abundance: -; d_gene: -; v_gene: TRBV4-1; j_gene: TRBJ2-7; CDR3aa: CASSQTSGANYEQYF; CDR3nt: TGCGCCAGCAGCCAAACCTCGGGTGCTAACTACGAGCAGTACTTC
abundance: -; d_gene: TRBD1; v_gene: TRBV6-1; j_gene: TRBJ2-7; CDR3aa: CASKPGTGTYEQYF; CDR3nt: TGTGCCAGCAAACCCGGGACAGGGACCTACGAGCAGTACTTC
abundance: few; d_gene: -; v_gene: TRBV18; j_gene: TRBJ1-3; CDR3aa: CASSVTATSGNTIYF; CDR3nt: TGTGCCAGCTCAGTGACGGCCACAAGTGGAAACACCATATATTTT
abundance: few; d_gene: -; v_gene: TRBV28; j_gene: TRBJ2-1; CDR3aa: CASSLGSEEFF; CDR3nt: TGTGCCAGCAGTTTAGGGAGTGAGGAGTTCTTC
abundance: -; d_gene: TRBD1; v_gene: TRBV29-1; j_gene: TRBJ1-1; CDR3aa: CSAGQRNTEAFF; CDR3nt: TGCAGCGCGGGACAGCGGAACACTGAAGCTTTCTTT
abundance: -; d_gene: -; v_gene: TRBV4-1; j_gene: TRBJ1-2; CDR3aa: CASSHRTGWDGYTF; CDR3nt: TGCGCCAGCAGCCATAGGACGGGTTGGGATGGCTACACCTTC
abundance: many; d_gene: -; v_gene: TRBV20-1; j_gene: TRBJ2-7; CDR3aa: CSAIGREISYEQYF; CDR3nt: TGCAGTGCTATTGGTAGGGAAATCTCCTACGAGCAGTACTTC
abundance: many; d_gene: TRBD2; v_gene: TRBV11-2; j_gene: TRBJ2-2; CDR3aa: CASSPLAANTGELFF; CDR3nt: TGTGCCAGCAGCCCGCTAGCGGCGAACACCGGGGAGCTGTTTTTT
abundance: many; d_gene: TRBD2; v_gene: TRBV7-9; j_gene: TRBJ2-7; CDR3aa: CASSFRVAGNPSSYEQYF; CDR3nt: TGTGCCAGCAGCTTTAGGGTAGCGGGAAACCCAAGCTCCTACGAGCAGTACTTC
abundance: few; d_gene: TRBD2; v_gene: TRBV12-3/TRBV12-4; j_gene: TRBJ2-2; CDR3aa: CASSPHPGGGTGELFF; CDR3nt: TGTGCCAGCAGCCCCCACCCGGGAGGGGGCACCGGGGAGCTGTTTTTT
abundance: many; d_gene: -; v_gene: TRBV28; j_gene: TRBJ1-5; CDR3aa: CASSSSRGVRKGNQPQHF; CDR3nt: TGTGCCAGCAGTTCCTCCCGCGGGGTTAGAAAGGGCAATCAGCCCCAGCATTTT
abundance: few; d_gene: -; v_gene: TRBV9; j_gene: TRBJ2-1; CDR3aa: CASSVDGGPYNEQFF; CDR3nt: TGTGCCAGCAGCGTGGACGGGGGGCCCTACAATGAGCAGTTCTTC
abundance: many; d_gene: -; v_gene: TRBV12-3/TRBV12-4; j_gene: TRBJ1-1; CDR3aa: CASRQWGGLAFF; CDR3nt: TGTGCCAGCAGGCAATGGGGGGGCTTGGCTTTCTTT
abundance: -; d_gene: TRBD1; v_gene: TRBV11-2; j_gene: TRBJ2-7; CDR3aa: CASSLNPSQGAYEQYF; CDR3nt: TGTGCCAGCAGCTTGAATCCCAGCCAGGGGGCCTACGAGCAGTACTTC
abundance: many; d_gene: -; v_gene: TRBV20-1; j_gene: TRBJ2-3; CDR3aa: CSAREENTDTQYF; CDR3nt: TGCAGTGCTAGGGAGGAGAACACAGATACGCAGTATTTT
abundance: -; d_gene: -; v_gene: TRBV19; j_gene: TRBJ2-6; CDR3aa: CASSMLGLGANVLTF; CDR3nt: TGTGCCAGTAGTATGCTGGGATTGGGGGCCAACGTCCTGACTTTC
abundance: many; d_gene: -; v_gene: TRBV15; j_gene: TRBJ1-1; CDR3aa: CATSRDKTWMNTEAFF; CDR3nt: TGTGCCACCAGCAGAGATAAGACCTGGATGAACACTGAAGCTTTCTTT
abundance: -; d_gene: -; v_gene: TRBV6-1; j_gene: TRBJ1-1; CDR3aa: CASSEFLLNTEAFF; CDR3nt: TGTGCCAGCAGTGAATTTCTATTGAACACTGAAGCTTTCTTT
abundance: -; d_gene: -; v_gene: TRBV9; j_gene: TRBJ1-2; CDR3aa: CASSPPSIGAYGYTF; CDR3nt: TGTGCCAGCAGCCCCCCCTCGATCGGGGCCTATGGCTACACCTTC
abundance: many; d_gene: -; v_gene: TRBV28; j_gene: TRBJ1-6; CDR3aa: CASSLFGNSPLHF; CDR3nt: TGTGCCAGCAGTTTATTTGGGAATTCACCCCTCCACTTT
abundance: -; d_gene: -; v_gene: TRBV28; j_gene: TRBJ2-7; CDR3aa: CASWFREQYF; CDR3nt: TGTGCCAGCTGGTTCCGTGAGCAGTACTTC
abundance: -; d_gene: -; v_gene: TRBV30; j_gene: TRBJ1-5; CDR3aa: CAWSVWGSSYSNQPQHF; CDR3nt: TGTGCCTGGAGTGTATGGGGTTCAAGTTATAGCAATCAGCCCCAGCATTTT
abundance: -; d_gene: TRBD1; v_gene: TRBV11-2; j_gene: TRBJ2-7; CDR3aa: CASSSVGQVGEQYF; CDR3nt: TGTGCCAGCAGCTCCGTAGGACAGGTCGGGGAGCAGTACTTC
abundance: few; d_gene: -; v_gene: TRBV6-2/TRBV6-3; j_gene: TRBJ1-5; CDR3aa: CASSYSLSGNQPQHF; CDR3nt: TGTGCCAGCAGTTACTCGTTATCTGGGAATCAGCCCCAGCATTTT
abundance: -; d_gene: TRBD2; v_gene: TRBV20-1; j_gene: TRBJ2-3; CDR3aa: CSDRGSVLDTQYF; CDR3nt: TGCAGTGACCGCGGGAGTGTCTTAGATACGCAGTATTTT
abundance: once; d_gene: -; v_gene: TRBV19; j_gene: TRBJ1-5; CDR3aa: CASSIARKNQPQHF; CDR3nt: TGTGCCAGTAGTATAGCACGGAAGAATCAGCCCCAGCATTTT
abundance: few; d_gene: -; v_gene: TRBV15; j_gene: TRBJ1-4; CDR3aa: CATSRGGRSFEKLFF; CDR3nt: TGTGCCACCAGCAGAGGCGGCAGGTCTTTTGAAAAACTGTTTTTT
abundance: few; d_gene: -; v_gene: TRBV18; j_gene: TRBJ1-1; CDR3aa: CASSPLGSQEAFF; CDR3nt: TGTGCCAGCTCACCATTGGGGAGCCAAGAAGCTTTCTTT
abundance: many; d_gene: -; v_gene: TRBV28; j_gene: TRBJ2-1; CDR3aa: CASSGGRVYNEQFF; CDR3nt: TGTGCCAGCAGTGGGGGGCGGGTCTACAATGAGCAGTTCTTC
abundance: many; d_gene: -; v_gene: TRBV28; j_gene: TRBJ2-2; CDR3aa: CASSPINSGGELFF; CDR3nt: TGTGCCAGCAGTCCAATCAATAGCGGCGGGGAGCTGTTTTTT
abundance: many; d_gene: TRBD2; v_gene: TRBV20-1; j_gene: TRBJ2-3; CDR3aa: CSAKITGRDTQYF; CDR3nt: TGCAGTGCTAAAATCACCGGGAGGGATACGCAGTATTTT
abundance: -; d_gene: -; v_gene: TRBV6-4; j_gene: TRBJ1-5; CDR3aa: CASSDSIGEHSNQPQHF; CDR3nt: TGTGCCAGCAGTGACTCGATCGGGGAACATAGCAATCAGCCCCAGCATTTT
abundance: -; d_gene: -; v_gene: TRBV7-9; j_gene: TRBJ1-3; CDR3aa: CASSLVGASGNTIYF; CDR3nt: TGTGCCAGCAGCTTAGTCGGGGCATCTGGAAACACCATATATTTT
abundance: many; d_gene: -; v_gene: TRBV6-1; j_gene: TRBJ2-7; CDR3aa: CASRRGASEQYF; CDR3nt: TGTGCCAGCAGGAGGGGGGCGAGCGAGCAGTACTTC
abundance: many; d_gene: -; v_gene: TRBV28; j_gene: TRBJ2-7; CDR3aa: CASSFAPGWGGETNDEQYF; CDR3nt: TGTGCCAGCAGTTTTGCCCCGGGGTGGGGGGGCGAAACTAACGACGAGCAGTACTTC
abundance: many; d_gene: -; v_gene: TRBV2; j_gene: TRBJ2-7; CDR3aa: CASTHGRGALLALIPGEYF; CDR3nt: TGTGCCAGCACCCACGGCCGGGGGGCTCTTTTGGCTCTAATACCCGGCGAGTACTTC
abundance: few; d_gene: TRBD1; v_gene: TRBV30; j_gene: TRBJ2-2; CDR3aa: CAWSVIPGTGNTGELFF; CDR3nt: TGTGCCTGGAGTGTAATTCCCGGGACAGGGAACACCGGGGAGCTGTTTTTT
abundance: few; d_gene: -; v_gene: TRBV30; j_gene: TRBJ2-5; CDR3aa: CAWSTGGETQYF; CDR3nt: TGTGCCTGGAGTACCGGAGGGGAGACCCAGTACTTC
abundance: -; d_gene: -; v_gene: TRBV10-3; j_gene: TRBJ1-5; CDR3aa: CAISQSNQPQHF; CDR3nt: TGTGCCATCAGCCAGAGCAATCAGCCCCAGCATTTT
abundance: many; d_gene: -; v_gene: TRBV24-1; j_gene: TRBJ2-7; CDR3aa: CATSDRRPGAGGIFYEQYF; CDR3nt: TGTGCCACCAGTGACCGACGCCCCGGGGCAGGAGGAATTTTCTACGAGCAGTACTTC
abundance: few; d_gene: -; v_gene: TRBV9; j_gene: TRBJ2-3; CDR3aa: CASGGGQGADTQYF; CDR3nt: TGTGCCAGTGGTGGGGGGCAGGGTGCGGATACGCAGTATTTT
abundance: -; d_gene: -; v_gene: TRBV3-1; j_gene: TRBJ2-2; CDR3aa: CASSQRDGNTGELFF; CDR3nt: TGTGCCAGCAGCCAACGAGACGGGAACACCGGGGAGCTGTTTTTT
abundance: few; d_gene: -; v_gene: TRBV27; j_gene: TRBJ2-7; CDR3aa: CASSSAPGAYEQYF; CDR3nt: TGTGCCAGCAGTTCCGCCCCGGGTGCCTACGAGCAGTACTTC
abundance: few; d_gene: -; v_gene: TRBV4-1; j_gene: TRBJ2-5; CDR3aa: CASSQATIGNQETQYF; CDR3nt: TGCGCCAGCAGCCAAGCAACTATAGGTAACCAAGAGACCCAGTACTTC
abundance: many; d_gene: -; v_gene: TRBV5-1; j_gene: TRBJ2-1; CDR3aa: CASSLGPWEYNEQFF; CDR3nt: TGCGCCAGCAGCTTGGGTCCTTGGGAGTACAATGAGCAGTTCTTC
abundance: many; d_gene: -; v_gene: TRBV6-5; j_gene: TRBJ2-1; CDR3aa: CASSYSGWNEQFF; CDR3nt: TGTGCCAGCAGTTATTCAGGGTGGAATGAGCAGTTCTTC
abundance: -; d_gene: TRBD1; v_gene: TRBV15; j_gene: TRBJ1-2; CDR3aa: CATSRDVPGQGVGGYTF; CDR3nt: TGTGCCACCAGCAGAGATGTGCCGGGACAGGGGGTAGGCGGCTACACCTTC
abundance: -; d_gene: -; v_gene: TRBV3-1; j_gene: TRBJ2-7; CDR3aa: CASSQAGGYYEQYF; CDR3nt: TGTGCCAGCAGCCAAGCCGGCGGTTACTACGAGCAGTACTTC
abundance: -; d_gene: -; v_gene: TRBV5-4; j_gene: TRBJ2-3; CDR3aa: CASSFGGITDTQYF; CDR3nt: TGTGCCAGCAGCTTTGGAGGCATCACAGATACGCAGTATTTT
abundance: many; d_gene: TRBD2; v_gene: TRBV2; j_gene: TRBJ2-5; CDR3aa: CASIRLAGGPETQYF; CDR3nt: TGTGCCAGCATAAGACTAGCGGGAGGCCCAGAGACCCAGTACTTC
abundance: many; d_gene: TRBD1; v_gene: TRBV5-1; j_gene: TRBJ1-5; CDR3aa: CASSFGTELNQPQHF; CDR3nt: TGCGCCAGCAGCTTCGGGACAGAACTTAATCAGCCCCAGCATTTT